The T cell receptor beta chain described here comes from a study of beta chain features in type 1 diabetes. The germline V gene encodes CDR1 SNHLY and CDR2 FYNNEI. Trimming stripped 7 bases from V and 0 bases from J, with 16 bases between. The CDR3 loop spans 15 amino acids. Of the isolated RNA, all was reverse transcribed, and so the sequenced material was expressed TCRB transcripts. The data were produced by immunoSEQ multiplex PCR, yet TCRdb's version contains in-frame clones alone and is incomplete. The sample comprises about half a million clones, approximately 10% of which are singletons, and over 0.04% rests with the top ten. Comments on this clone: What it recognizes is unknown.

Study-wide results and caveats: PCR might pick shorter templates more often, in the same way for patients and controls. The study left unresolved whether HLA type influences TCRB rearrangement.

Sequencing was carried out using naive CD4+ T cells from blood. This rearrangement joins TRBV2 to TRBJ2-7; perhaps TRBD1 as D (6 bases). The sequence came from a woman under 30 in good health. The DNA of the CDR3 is TGTGCCAGCAAAAGACAGGAGATAGGCTCCTACGAGCAGTACTTC. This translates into CASKRQEIGSYEQYF.